The 12 T cell receptor beta chains presented below share a single source sample, sequenced in a study of T cells in Graves' hyperthyroidism and ophthalmopathy. Authors of the study amplified TCR beta CDR3 regions from RNA transcripts. An initial round of RT-PCR targeting the TCR CDR3 relied on the HTBI primer set. Using its own MiXCR run on the multiplex PCR reads, TCRdb lists one record per CDR3 protein. The sample carries about 340,000 distinct CDR3 sequences, roughly 23% recorded once. Sequencing was carried out using blood. Receptor source: a woman aged 45-59 years with Graves' hyperthyroidism.

The V call is TRBV19, the J call TRBJ1-2; 11 nucleotides align to TRBD1. After removal of 7 bases from V and 4 bases from J, the junction contained 11 bases not matched to a gene. The CDR3 spans 16 residues. Germline V gene data show CDR1 as LNHDA and CDR2 as SQIVND (reference sequence). The CDR3 loop is CASTPSGQGGFYGYTF. In nucleotides, the CDR3 is TGTGCCAGTACTCCCTCGGGACAGGGGGGTTTCTATGGCTACACCTTC.

The genes are TRBV28 and TRBJ2-1; 14 positions match TRBD2. After removal of 2 bases from V and 8 bases from J, the junction contained 11 bases not matched to a gene. Looked up from germline, CDR1 is MDHEN and CDR2 is SYDVKM. There are 18 residues in the CDR3. DNA for the CDR3: TGTGCCAGCAGTTTACTCGCCCCCGGGACTAGCGGGAGATATGAGCAGTTCTTC. Its translation: CASSLLAPGTSGRYEQFF.

At least ten counts were recorded for this clonotype. J is TRBJ2-5 and V is TRBV29-1; D is unclear. The germline CDR1 and CDR2 sequences are SQVTM and ANQGSEA. Between the trimmed V and J ends, which lost 8 bases and 4 bases, there was a span of 17 bases. The CDR3 contains 13 residues. The CDR3 nucleotides are TGCAGCTCGAGAGGAGACCCGAGAGAGACCCAGTACTTC. The encoded protein is CSSRGDPRETQYF.

The chain links TRBV19 to TRBJ2-7; 9 bases fit TRBD1. Germline assignment: CDR1 LNHDA and CDR2 SQIVND (reference sequence). V gave up 6 bases and J gave up 2 bases; unmatched junction bases: 5. This CDR3 contains 14 residues. This CDR3 reads CASSRDRETYEQYF. The CDR3 DNA reads TGTGCCAGTAGCCGGGACAGGGAGACCTACGAGCAGTACTTC.

This clonotype was counted ten times or more. The chain combines TRBV7-9 with TRBJ1-4, with D unclear. The CDR3 extends over 14 amino acids. CDR1 and CDR2 (germline): SEHNR, FQNEAQ (reference sequence). V shed 7 bases and J shed 7 bases, with 16 bases lying between them. CDR3 in amino acids: CASTSGRDIEKLFF. In DNA form, the CDR3 reads TGTGCCAGCACTTCGGGCAGAGACATTGAAAAACTGTTTTTT.

This clonotype was seen more than once but under ten times. The chain employs TRBV27 and TRBJ2-7; 10 nucleotides line up with TRBD2. With 5 bases clipped from V and 2 bases from J, the junction kept 3 bases outside the gene matches. The CDR3 covers 14 residues. Per the germline V gene, CDR1 is MNHEY and CDR2 is SMNVEV (reference sequence). The CDR3 DNA is TGTGCCAGCAGTGCAAGCGGGGGGGCCTACGAGCAGTACTTC. Its translation: CASSASGGAYEQYF.

This clonotype was counted many times. The chain recombines TRBV7-9 with TRBJ2-1; 8 bases map to TRBD2. Per germline, CDR1 SEHNR and CDR2 FQNEAQ (reference sequence). CDR3 length: 18 residues. Losses at the gene ends were 2 bases for V and 6 bases for J; bases not matched to a gene: 15. Here the CDR3 reads CASSLPNSLAVLGNEQFF. In DNA, the CDR3 is TGTGCCAGCAGCTTACCCAACTCACTAGCGGTCCTTGGCAATGAGCAGTTCTTC.

At least ten counts were recorded for this clonotype. In DNA, the CDR3 is TGTGCCAGCAGTCGAAAGTCGACGGGGATCTATAGCAATCAGCCCCAGCATTTT. Protein: CASSRKSTGIYSNQPQHF. The chain uses TRBV28 and TRBJ1-5; D not certain. The CDR3 sequence is 18 residues long. V gave up 5 bases and J gave up 0 bases, with 20 bases separating them. CDR1 is MDHEN, CDR2 SYDVKM, per germline.

This clonotype has at least ten counts. V is TRBV6-1 and J is TRBJ2-7, with 7 bases identical to TRBD1. V dropped 6 bases and J dropped 3; count of bases not matched to a gene: 2. The CDR3 sequence is 12 residues long. Germline V gene lookup returns CDR1 MNHNS and CDR2 SASEGT. Here the CDR3 DNA reads TGTGCCAGCAGAAGACAGGGCTACGAGCAGTACTTC. Translated, it gives CASRRQGYEQYF.

The chain carries TRBV3-1 and TRBJ1-3; no definite D call. V lost 5 bases, J lost 1 base, and 24 bases lay in between. This CDR3 spans 19 amino acids. CDR1 is LGHDT, CDR2 YNNKEL, per germline (reference sequence). Here the CDR3 DNA reads TGTGCCAGCAGCTTCCGGACGGGAGAAAGGTCCCTTTCTGGAAACACCATATATTTT. It encodes CASSFRTGERSLSGNTIYF. Supplemented by reference TRBV3-1 and TRBJ1-3, the full variable domain reads DTAVSQTPKYLVTQMGNDKSIKCEQNLGHDTMYWYKQDSKKFLKIMFSYNNKELIINETVPNRFSPKSPDKAHLNLHINSLELGDSAVYFCASSFRTGERSLSGNTIYFGEGSWLTVV.

The gene calls are TRBV12-3 or TRBV12-4 and TRBJ1-1; unclear D gene. Between the trimmed V and J ends, which lost 5 bases and 0 bases, there was a span of 13 bases. The CDR3 loop spans 15 amino acids. Here the CDR3 reads CASSPRWAMNTEAFF. The CDR3 bases are TGTGCCAGCAGTCCACGTTGGGCCATGAACACTGAAGCTTTCTTT.

This chain uses TRBV2 with TRBJ2-3; D is uncertain. Deletions cut 5 bases from V and 6 bases from J, with 9 bases between. Germline lookup yields CDR1 SNHLY and CDR2 FYNNEI. The CDR3 has 12 amino acids. The CDR3 spells CASSPQIDTQYF. The CDR3, as DNA: TGTGCCAGCAGTCCCCAAATTGATACGCAGTATTTT.